The clone carrying this T cell receptor (beta chain) was seen only once. The junction departs from the called germline gene at one end, perhaps through a read error. The CDR3 runs to 13 residues. Germline V gene lookup returns CDR1 SSHAT and CDR2 FNYEAQ (reference sequence). Profiling relied on immunoSEQ multiplex PCR, and the TCRdb table lists in-frame clones only, not all of them. Of 73,000 or so clones in the sample, about 82% were seen once. This sample was included in a study of OX40 agonist ivuxolimab in advanced cancers. In the study overall: At 75% to 90% male, the cohort had a mean age of approximately 60 years, ranging from 23 to 79.

The sample here was CD4+ or CD8+ T cells sorted from blood, taken in a trial of the OX40 agonist ivuxolimab. The chain recombines TRBV7-7 with TRBJ1-1; D not resolved. This receptor was identified in an adult with an advanced solid tumor such as melanoma, head and neck, liver or kidney cancer. CDR3 region: CASSPSMNTEAFF. In DNA form, the CDR3 reads TGTGCTAGCAGCCCTTCTATGAACACTGAAGCTTTCTTT. Full variable domain (rest looked up from reference TRBV7-7 and TRBJ1-1): GAGVSQSPRYKVTKRGQDVTLRCDPISSHATLYWYQQALGQGPEFLTYFNYEAQPDKSGLPSDRFSAERPEGSISTLTIQRTEQRDSAMYRCASSPSMNTEAFFGQGTRLTVV.